This T cell receptor (beta chain) emerged from a study of Graves' ophthalmopathy and Graves' hyperthyroidism. This clonotype was observed at least ten times. Its antigen is unidentified. Study results and limitations: Prediction of ophthalmopathy progression reached 70.59% sensitivity and 72% to 80% specificity.

The junction had 4 bases not matched to a gene; V was cut back by 6 bases and J by 3 bases. This CDR3 spans 16 amino acids. Germline V gene data show CDR1 as LNHDA and CDR2 as SQIVND (reference sequence). RNA served as the template for amplifying TCR beta CDR3 regions. HTBI-primed first-round RT-PCR preceded second-round multiplex PCR. Via MiXCR, TCRdb re-called the multiplex PCR reads, giving one row per CDR3 protein. The table records a few hundred thousand distinct CDR3 sequences, under 40% of them present only once. The sample was peripheral blood or thyroid tissue (not recorded which). V and J are TRBV19 and TRBJ2-6, with 11 bases identical to TRBD1. This TCR was recovered from an adult man with Graves' hyperthyroidism. The CDR3 region is CASRDRGRVGANVLTF. The CDR3 DNA reads as TGTGCCAGTAGGGACAGGGGGCGCGTTGGGGCCAACGTCCTGACTTTC.